These 6 T cell receptor beta chains came from one sample sequenced in a study of CXCR3-negative and CXCR3-positive naive CD8 T cells. 5' RACE that incorporated UMI labels was used to prepare the TRB cDNA libraries. Reprocessing the 5' RACE reads, TCRdb reports a single entry for every CDR3 protein and omits DNA. The sample has around 140,000 distinct CDR3 sequences. The material sequenced was naive CXCR3- CD8+ T cells from blood. This sample's subset: CD45RO-CCR7+CD27+CD95- naive CD8+ T cells lacking CXCR3 (TNR3-). The receptors stem from a human donor in good health. Some clones in this sample may be carry-over from other donors' samples.

The V and J genes are TRBV29-1 and TRBJ2-7. The CDR3 covers 12 residues. The V gene's germline CDR1 is SQVTM and CDR2 ANQGSEA. CDR3 protein: CSVGPNFYEQYF.

The chain has TRBV6-2 or TRBV6-3 and TRBJ1-5. This CDR3 is built from 14 residues. Per germline, CDR1 MNHEY and CDR2 SVGEGT. The CDR3 protein is CASSKGREGQPQHF.

CDR3 sequence reads: CSAGQGIEETQYF. The J gene is TRBJ2-5, the V gene TRBV20-1; the D gene TCRdb calls, TRBD1, cannot be checked with no DNA. The CDR3 sequence is 13 residues long. Germline V CDR1 and CDR2: DFQATT, SNEGSKA (reference sequence).

This chain uses TRBV20-1 with TRBJ1-2; the TCRdb call, TRBD1, lacks DNA for checking. Germline loops: CDR1 DFQATT, CDR2 SNEGSKA (reference sequence). CDR3 length equals 12 residues. CDR3 sequence: CSALGQEGYPIF.

This chain uses TRBV6-5 with TRBJ2-3; the D call of TRBD2 rests on TCRdb alone, since no DNA is present to check it. The CDR3 length is 16 residues. Germline CDR1 is MNHEY and CDR2 is SVGAGI. CDR3: CASSGTSGGGTDTQYF.

This chain joins TRBV29-1 and TRBJ2-7; TCRdb proposes TRBD1, but this gene call is untestable without DNA. Germline CDR1 reads SQVTM; CDR2 reads ANQGSEA. The CDR3 extends over 15 amino acids. CDR3 sequence reads: CSVEAAGQATYEQYF.